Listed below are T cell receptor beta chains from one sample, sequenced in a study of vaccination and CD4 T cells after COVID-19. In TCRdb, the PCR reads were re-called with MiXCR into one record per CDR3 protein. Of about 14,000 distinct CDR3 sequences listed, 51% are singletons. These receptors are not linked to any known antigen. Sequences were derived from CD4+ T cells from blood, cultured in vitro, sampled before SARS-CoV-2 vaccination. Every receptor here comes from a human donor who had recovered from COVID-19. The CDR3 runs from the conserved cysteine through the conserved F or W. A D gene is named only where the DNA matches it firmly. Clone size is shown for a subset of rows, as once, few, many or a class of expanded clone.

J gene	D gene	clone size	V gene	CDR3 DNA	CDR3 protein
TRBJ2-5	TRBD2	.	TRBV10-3	TGTGCCATCAGTGAGTCCCGGACTAGCGGGGAGACCCAGTACTTC	CAISESRTSGETQYF
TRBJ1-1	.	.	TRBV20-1	TGCAGTGCTCTATCTATGCTCGCCGGGAACACTGAAGCTTTCTTT	CSALSMLAGNTEAFF
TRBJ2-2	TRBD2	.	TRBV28	TGTGCCAGCAGTCGACCGGGACTAGCGAACACCGGGGAGCTGTTTTTT	CASSRPGLANTGELFF
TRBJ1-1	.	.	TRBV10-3	TGTGCCATCAGTGAGTTGGGGAACACTGAAGCTTTCTTT	CAISELGNTEAFF
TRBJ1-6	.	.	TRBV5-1	TGCGCCAGCAGCTTGGAAACAGGGCATAATTCACCCCTCCACTTT	CASSLETGHNSPLHF
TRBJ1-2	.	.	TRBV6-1	TGTGCCAGCAGTGAAGCGGGGGAGGGGTATGGCTACACCTTC	CASSEAGEGYGYTF
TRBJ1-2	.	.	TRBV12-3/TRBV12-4	TGTGCCAGCAGTGGGACGTCCTATGGCTACACCTTC	CASSGTSYGYTF
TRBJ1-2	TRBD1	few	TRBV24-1	TGTGCCACCAGTGACAGCCGACAGGGAGGCATTGATGGCTACACCTTC	CATSDSRQGGIDGYTF
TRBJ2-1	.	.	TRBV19	TGTGCCAGTACTCCGAGGAGGACTCTGTCGAATGAGCAGTTCTTC	CASTPRRTLSNEQFF
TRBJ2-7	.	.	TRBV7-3	TGTGCCAGCAGCTCTCGGGGTAACGACGAGCAGTACTTC	CASSSRGNDEQYF
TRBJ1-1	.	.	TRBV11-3	TGTGCCAGCAGCTTAGATCGGGGTTACACTGAAGCTTTCTTT	CASSLDRGYTEAFF
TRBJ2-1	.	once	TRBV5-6	TGTGCCAGCAGCCGGCCCTACAATGAGCAGTTCTTC	CASSRPYNEQFF
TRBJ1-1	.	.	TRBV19	TGTGCCAGTAGGAGGACATACCGCCCCGACACTGAAGCTTTCTTT	CASRRTYRPDTEAFF